The source of this TCR beta chain is a study of blood T cell repertoires in COVID-19. About the study: Sites across the United States, Italy and Spain contributed samples from acute and convalescent COVID-19. The analysed material was cDNA or gDNA that came from T cells, B-cell-depleted T cells, or PBMCs.

The CDR3 extends over 15 amino acids. Trimming stripped 3 bases from V and 6 bases from J, with 18 bases between. Germline-derived CDR1 and CDR2 are WNHNN and SYGVQD (reference sequence). As processed by the authors: The assay estimated nucleated cells by amplifying reference gene primers. Using immunoSEQ multiplex PCR, the repertoire was profiled, and TCRdb retains in-frame clones only, with some absent. Clone size and the V and J calls come from that table; the DNA yielded D and trimming. The sample has around 69,000 clones, 65% to 90% seen once; the top ten hold roughly 24%. In its sample, this clone was seen a few times.

The sample taken for sequencing was peripheral blood. The receptor was derived from a man aged 45 to 65 with acute or convalescent COVID-19. The gene calls are TRBV10-1 and TRBJ2-7; weak D call: TRBD2 (7 bases). CDR3 in amino acids: CASSEFAGEGTEQYF. Here the CDR3 DNA reads TGCGCCAGCAGTGAATTTGCAGGGGAGGGGACCGAGCAGTACTTC.